A selection of T cell receptor beta chains follows, all from one sample in a study of PD-L1 blockade in urothelial cancer. The data were produced by immunoSEQ multiplex PCR, yet TCRdb's version contains in-frame clones alone and is incomplete. Of approximately 79,000 clones listed, approximately 80% were seen once; the top ten hold roughly 6.6%. This specimen was PBMCs, taken around atezolizumab (anti-PD-L1) treatment. The receptors were sampled from a man in his forties with urothelial cancer. CDR3s include the opening cysteine and the closing phenylalanine or tryptophan. The order of the fields is clone size, D gene, V gene, J gene, CDR3 protein, CDR3 DNA. The D gene is left open where the match is weak. Expanded clones are given a class, and other clones once, few, many or no size at all.

size: NA; D: NA; V: TRBV2; J: TRBJ2-7; CDR3: CASRGGGGSEQYF; DNA: TGTGCCAGCAGGGGCGGCGGAGGGTCCGAGCAGTACTTC
size: NA; D: TRBD1; V: TRBV28; J: TRBJ2-7; CDR3: CASSTSGTGRYEQYF; DNA: TGTGCCAGCAGTACCTCCGGGACAGGGCGATACGAGCAGTACTTC
size: NA; D: NA; V: TRBV9; J: TRBJ2-1; CDR3: CASSGGLGDGNEQFF; DNA: TGTGCCAGCAGCGGAGGACTGGGAGACGGCAATGAGCAGTTCTTC
size: NA; D: TRBD2; V: TRBV11-2; J: TRBJ2-5; CDR3: CASSLGASGSWETQYF; DNA: TGTGCCAGCAGCTTAGGGGCTAGCGGGAGTTGGGAGACCCAGTACTTC
size: NA; D: NA; V: TRBV27; J: TRBJ1-4; CDR3: CASSSPGLGPLKLFF; DNA: TGTGCCAGCAGTTCACCGGGACTCGGACCATTGAAACTGTTTTTT
size: NA; D: TRBD2; V: TRBV18; J: TRBJ2-1; CDR3: CASSPTSGSTEQFF; DNA: TGTGCCAGCTCACCGACTAGCGGGAGCACTGAGCAGTTCTTC
size: NA; D: NA; V: TRBV18; J: TRBJ1-1; CDR3: CASSLGRGANTEAFF; DNA: TGTGCCAGCTCACTTGGTCGGGGGGCGAACACTGAAGCTTTCTTT
size: NA; D: TRBD1; V: TRBV27; J: TRBJ2-1; CDR3: CASSGQGVYNEQFF; DNA: TGTGCCAGTTCGGGACAGGGCGTCTACAATGAGCAGTTCTTC
size: NA; D: TRBD1; V: TRBV19; J: TRBJ1-5; CDR3: CASAGQANQPQHF; DNA: TGTGCCAGTGCGGGACAGGCCAATCAGCCCCAGCATTTT
size: NA; D: NA; V: TRBV27; J: TRBJ1-1; CDR3: CASSLATGLIDTEAFF; DNA: TGTGCCAGCAGCTTAGCTACAGGGTTAATAGACACTGAAGCTTTCTTT
size: NA; D: TRBD2; V: TRBV11-3; J: TRBJ2-1; CDR3: CASSVLAGGFNEQFF; DNA: TGTGCCAGCAGCGTACTAGCGGGAGGGTTTAATGAGCAGTTCTTC
size: NA; D: TRBD2; V: TRBV5-6; J: TRBJ2-7; CDR3: CASNLRAGGLAGGGEQYF; DNA: TGTGCCAGCAACCTACGGGCGGGCGGACTAGCGGGAGGTGGCGAGCAGTACTTC
size: NA; D: NA; V: TRBV11-3; J: TRBJ2-3; CDR3: CASSTDRHTQYF; DNA: TGTGCCAGCAGCACCGACAGGCATACGCAGTATTTT
size: NA; D: NA; V: TRBV9; J: TRBJ1-1; CDR3: CASSVARNTEAFF; DNA: TGTGCCAGCAGCGTAGCTAGGAACACTGAAGCTTTCTTT
size: NA; D: TRBD1; V: TRBV28; J: TRBJ1-1; CDR3: CASSPVGQGAFF; DNA: TGTGCCAGCAGTCCCGTTGGACAGGGAGCTTTCTTT
size: NA; D: TRBD2; V: TRBV7-6; J: TRBJ2-1; CDR3: CASSGLAGYNEQFF; DNA: TGTGCCAGCAGTGGACTAGCGGGTTACAATGAGCAGTTCTTC
size: NA; D: TRBD2; V: TRBV6-1; J: TRBJ2-2; CDR3: CASSEAHWVREYTGELFF; DNA: TGTGCCAGCAGTGAAGCGCATTGGGTGCGGGAGTATACCGGGGAGCTGTTTTTT
size: NA; D: NA; V: TRBV4-3; J: TRBJ2-2; CDR3: CASSQGFSGELFF; DNA: TGCGCCAGCAGCCAAGGTTTTAGCGGGGAGCTGTTTTTT
size: NA; D: NA; V: TRBV28; J: TRBJ2-6; CDR3: CASVPSGANVLTF; DNA: TGTGCCAGCGTCCCATCTGGGGCCAACGTCCTGACTTTC
size: NA; D: NA; V: TRBV11-3; J: TRBJ2-1; CDR3: CASSSGAEQFF; DNA: TGTGCCAGCAGCAGCGGAGCCGAGCAGTTCTTC
size: NA; D: TRBD2; V: TRBV30; J: TRBJ2-7; CDR3: CARGLAGSEQYF; DNA: TGTGCCCGGGGACTAGCGGGAAGCGAGCAGTACTTC
size: NA; D: NA; V: TRBV30; J: TRBJ2-2; CDR3: CAWSAGAGTGELFF; DNA: TGTGCCTGGAGTGCGGGAGCGGGCACCGGGGAGCTGTTTTTT
size: NA; D: TRBD2; V: TRBV4-1; J: TRBJ2-7; CDR3: CASSQEWGGTYEQYF; DNA: TGCGCCAGCAGCCAAGAATGGGGGGGGACCTACGAGCAGTACTTC
size: NA; D: NA; V: TRBV5-6; J: TRBJ1-1; CDR3: CASSKTGKATEAFF; DNA: TGTGCCAGCAGCAAAACAGGGAAGGCCACTGAAGCTTTCTTT
size: NA; D: NA; V: TRBV7-3; J: TRBJ1-1; CDR3: CASSSTGGAKNTEAFF; DNA: TGTGCCAGCAGCTCCACCGGCGGGGCCAAGAACACTGAAGCTTTCTTT
size: NA; D: NA; V: TRBV7-9; J: TRBJ2-7; CDR3: CASSLTQGTVSYEQYF; DNA: TGTGCCAGCAGTTTAACACAGGGTACCGTCTCCTACGAGCAGTACTTC
size: NA; D: TRBD1; V: TRBV4-1; J: TRBJ1-2; CDR3: CASSPAGTGVGYTF; DNA: TGCGCCAGCAGCCCCGCCGGGACAGGGGTCGGCTACACCTTC
size: NA; D: TRBD2; V: TRBV30; J: TRBJ2-1; CDR3: CAWRPRPGLAGGLGFNEQFF; DNA: TGTGCCTGGAGACCCCGGCCGGGACTAGCGGGAGGGCTCGGGTTTAATGAGCAGTTCTTC
size: few; D: TRBD2; V: TRBV15; J: TRBJ2-3; CDR3: CATSRESGLVDTQYF; DNA: TGTGCCACCAGCAGAGAATCAGGACTAGTAGATACGCAGTATTTT
size: NA; D: NA; V: TRBV27; J: TRBJ2-2; CDR3: CASSWTNTGELFF; DNA: TGTGCCAGCAGTTGGACTAACACCGGGGAGCTGTTTTTT
size: NA; D: NA; V: TRBV7-8; J: TRBJ1-2; CDR3: CASSPDRSYGYTF; DNA: TGTGCCAGCAGCCCTGACAGGTCCTATGGCTACACCTTC
size: few; D: NA; V: TRBV6-1; J: TRBJ1-4; CDR3: CASSEIRGGTNEKLFF; DNA: TGTGCCAGCAGTGAAATTCGGGGGGGAACTAATGAAAAACTGTTTTTT
size: NA; D: TRBD2; V: TRBV27; J: TRBJ2-1; CDR3: CASSLAGGPKNEQFF; DNA: TGTGCCAGCAGTTTAGCGGGAGGGCCAAAAAATGAGCAGTTCTTC
size: NA; D: NA; V: TRBV2; J: TRBJ2-7; CDR3: CASAEAPASRQYF; DNA: TGTGCCAGCGCTGAGGCTCCGGCGTCCCGGCAGTACTTC
size: NA; D: TRBD2; V: TRBV28; J: TRBJ2-3; CDR3: CASSLYWAGEGTDTQYF; DNA: TGTGCCAGCAGTTTATATTGGGCGGGAGAGGGCACAGATACGCAGTATTTT
size: NA; D: TRBD2; V: TRBV7-2; J: TRBJ2-3; CDR3: CASSSSSGRASDTQYF; DNA: TGTGCCAGCAGCTCCTCTAGCGGGAGGGCTTCAGATACGCAGTATTTT
size: NA; D: NA; V: TRBV29-1; J: TRBJ1-2; CDR3: CSVERGRGWNGYTF; DNA: TGCAGCGTTGAACGGGGCAGGGGATGGAATGGCTACACCTTC
size: NA; D: NA; V: TRBV29-1; J: TRBJ2-1; CDR3: CSVAGSYNEQFF; DNA: TGCAGCGTTGCGGGGTCCTACAATGAGCAGTTCTTC
size: NA; D: TRBD1; V: TRBV5-1; J: TRBJ2-1; CDR3: CASSSRTGENEQFF; DNA: TGCGCCAGCAGCTCCCGGACAGGGGAGAATGAGCAGTTCTTC
size: NA; D: TRBD1; V: TRBV30; J: TRBJ1-1; CDR3: CAWSGRQGWGTEAFF; DNA: TGTGCCTGGAGTGGCCGACAGGGGTGGGGCACTGAAGCTTTCTTT
size: once; D: TRBD1; V: TRBV28; J: TRBJ2-3; CDR3: CASGAGPGTGAPRDTQYF; DNA: TGTGCCAGCGGAGCCGGACCCGGGACAGGGGCCCCTCGGGATACGCAGTATTTT
size: NA; D: NA; V: TRBV5-4; J: TRBJ1-4; CDR3: CASSPGTAVLGEKLFF; DNA: TGTGCCAGCAGTCCCGGGACTGCCGTTTTAGGGGAAAAACTGTTTTTT
size: NA; D: NA; V: TRBV9; J: TRBJ1-1; CDR3: CASSRDQYTEAFF; DNA: TGTGCCAGCAGCCGTGATCAGTACACTGAAGCTTTCTTT
size: NA; D: TRBD2; V: TRBV6-5; J: TRBJ2-7; CDR3: CASSYSLAGYEQYF; DNA: TGTGCCAGCAGTTACTCCCTAGCGGGCTACGAGCAGTACTTC
size: NA; D: NA; V: TRBV9; J: TRBJ1-1; CDR3: CASSPSGGAGTEAFF; DNA: TGTGCCAGCAGCCCCAGTGGGGGGGCCGGCACTGAAGCTTTCTTT
size: few; D: NA; V: TRBV2; J: TRBJ2-7; CDR3: CASSAEQPSEQYF; DNA: TGTGCCAGCAGTGCTGAACAACCCAGCGAGCAGTACTTC
size: NA; D: NA; V: TRBV27; J: TRBJ2-4; CDR3: CASGDTMSIQYF; DNA: TGTGCCAGCGGGGACACTATGAGCATTCAGTACTTC
size: NA; D: TRBD2; V: TRBV19; J: TRBJ2-1; CDR3: CASSRGGSGNEQFF; DNA: TGTGCCAGTAGTAGGGGCGGGAGTGGGAATGAGCAGTTCTTC
size: NA; D: NA; V: TRBV5-1; J: TRBJ2-3; CDR3: CASRVQGTDTQYF; DNA: TGCGCCAGCAGAGTCCAGGGCACAGATACGCAGTATTTT
size: NA; D: NA; V: TRBV9; J: TRBJ2-1; CDR3: CASSVGAGDYNEQFF; DNA: TGTGCCAGCAGCGTTGGGGCAGGGGATTACAATGAGCAGTTCTTC
size: NA; D: NA; V: TRBV11-3; J: TRBJ1-3; CDR3: CASSFGGGAGNTIYF; DNA: TGTGCCAGCAGCTTCGGTGGAGGGGCTGGAAACACCATATATTTT
size: NA; D: NA; V: TRBV28; J: TRBJ1-5; CDR3: CASSLVPLGARGNQPQHF; DNA: TGTGCCAGCAGTTTAGTCCCCCTAGGGGCCAGAGGCAATCAGCCCCAGCATTTT
size: NA; D: NA; V: TRBV28; J: TRBJ1-1; CDR3: CASTTGNTEAFF; DNA: TGTGCCAGCACCACAGGGAACACTGAAGCTTTCTTT
size: NA; D: NA; V: TRBV6-5; J: TRBJ2-4; CDR3: CASSSADNGNIQYF; DNA: TGTGCCAGCAGCTCCGCCGATAACGGAAACATTCAGTACTTC
size: NA; D: NA; V: TRBV18; J: TRBJ1-5; CDR3: CASSDVQGQPQHF; DNA: TGTGCCAGCTCGGACGTCCAGGGACAGCCCCAGCATTTT